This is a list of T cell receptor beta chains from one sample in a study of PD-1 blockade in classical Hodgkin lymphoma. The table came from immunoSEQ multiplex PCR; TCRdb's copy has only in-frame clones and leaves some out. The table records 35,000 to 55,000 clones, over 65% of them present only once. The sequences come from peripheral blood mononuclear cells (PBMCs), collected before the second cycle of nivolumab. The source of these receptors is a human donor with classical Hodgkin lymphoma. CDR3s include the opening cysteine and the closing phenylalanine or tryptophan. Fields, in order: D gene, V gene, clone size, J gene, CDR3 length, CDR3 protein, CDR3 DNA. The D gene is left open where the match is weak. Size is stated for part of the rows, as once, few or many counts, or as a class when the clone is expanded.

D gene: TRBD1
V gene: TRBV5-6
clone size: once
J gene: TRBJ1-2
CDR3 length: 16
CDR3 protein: CASSSLNRGLQYGYTF
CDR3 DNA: TGTGCCAGCAGCTCACTTAACAGGGGGCTACAATATGGCTACACCTTC

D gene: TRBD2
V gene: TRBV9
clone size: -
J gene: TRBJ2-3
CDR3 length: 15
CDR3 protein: CASSVSGTSADTQYF
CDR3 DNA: TGTGCCAGCAGCGTATCCGGGACTAGCGCAGATACGCAGTATTTT

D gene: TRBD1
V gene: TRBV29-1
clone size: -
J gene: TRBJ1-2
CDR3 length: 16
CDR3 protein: CSVMGQGRRANYGYTF
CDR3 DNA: TGCAGCGTTATGGGACAGGGTAGAAGGGCTAACTATGGCTACACCTTC

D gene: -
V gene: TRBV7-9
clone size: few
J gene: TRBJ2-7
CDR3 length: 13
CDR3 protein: CASSLVWSYEQYF
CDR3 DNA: TGTGCCAGCAGCTTAGTGTGGAGTTACGAGCAGTACTTC

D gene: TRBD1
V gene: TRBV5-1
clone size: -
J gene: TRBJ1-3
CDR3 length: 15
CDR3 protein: CASSQPGGTGNTIYF
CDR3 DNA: TGCGCCAGCAGCCAGCCAGGGGGCACTGGAAACACCATATATTTT

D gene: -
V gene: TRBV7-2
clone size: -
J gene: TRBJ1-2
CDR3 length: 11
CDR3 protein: CASSVEHGYTF
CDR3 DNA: TGTGCCAGCAGCGTCGAGCACGGCTACACCTTC

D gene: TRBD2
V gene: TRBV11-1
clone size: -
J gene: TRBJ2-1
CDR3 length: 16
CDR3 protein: CASSHGLAGSYNEQFF
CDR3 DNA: TGTGCCAGCAGCCATGGACTAGCGGGATCCTACAATGAGCAGTTCTTC

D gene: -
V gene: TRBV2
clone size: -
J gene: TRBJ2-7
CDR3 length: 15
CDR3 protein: CATIAGTLAGYEQYF
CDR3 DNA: TGTGCCACCATAGCCGGGACACTGGCTGGCTACGAGCAGTACTTC

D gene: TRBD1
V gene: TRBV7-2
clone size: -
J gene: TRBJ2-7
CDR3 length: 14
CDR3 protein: CASRGGTGGYEQYF
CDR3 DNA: TGTGCCAGCAGGGGAGGGACAGGGGGCTACGAGCAGTACTTC

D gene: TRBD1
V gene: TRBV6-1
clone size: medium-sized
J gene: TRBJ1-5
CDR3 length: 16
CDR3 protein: CASSVALQGAGQPQHF
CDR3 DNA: TGTGCCAGCAGTGTTGCCCTACAGGGGGCAGGCCAGCCCCAGCATTTT

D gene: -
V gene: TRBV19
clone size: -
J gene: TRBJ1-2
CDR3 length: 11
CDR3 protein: CASQRGDGYTF
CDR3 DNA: TGTGCCAGTCAGAGGGGAGATGGCTACACCTTC

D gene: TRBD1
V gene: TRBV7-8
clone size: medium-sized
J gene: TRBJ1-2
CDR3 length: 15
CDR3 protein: CASSLGPGTGLGYTF
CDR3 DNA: TGTGCCAGCAGCTTAGGCCCCGGGACAGGGCTTGGCTACACCTTC

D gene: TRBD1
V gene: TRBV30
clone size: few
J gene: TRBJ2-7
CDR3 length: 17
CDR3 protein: CAWSVIRTRQGRTEQYF
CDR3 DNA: TGTGCCTGGAGTGTAATTAGGACCCGACAGGGTCGTACCGAGCAGTACTTC

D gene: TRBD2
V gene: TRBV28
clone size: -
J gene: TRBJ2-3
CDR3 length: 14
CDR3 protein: CASSYSGTADTQYF
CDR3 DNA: TGTGCCAGCAGCTATAGCGGGACGGCAGATACGCAGTATTTT

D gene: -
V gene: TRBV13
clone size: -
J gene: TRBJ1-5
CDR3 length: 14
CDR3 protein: CASLARGSNQPQHF
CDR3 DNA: TGTGCCAGCTTAGCCCGGGGGAGCAATCAGCCCCAGCATTTT

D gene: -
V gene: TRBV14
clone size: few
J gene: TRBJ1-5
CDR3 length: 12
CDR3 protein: CASSQENQPQHF
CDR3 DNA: TGTGCCAGCAGCCAGGAAAATCAGCCCCAGCATTTT

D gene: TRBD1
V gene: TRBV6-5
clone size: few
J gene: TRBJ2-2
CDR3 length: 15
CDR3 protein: CASTLGQGITGELFF
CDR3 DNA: TGTGCCAGCACCCTAGGACAGGGAATCACCGGGGAGCTGTTTTTT